One T cell receptor beta chain is described in this entry. The germline CDR1 and CDR2 sequences are KGHDR and SFDVKD. The length of the CDR3 is 13 residues. V trimming: 9 bases; J trimming: 4 bases; junction bases outside the gene matches: 5. The sample belongs to a study of T cells in Graves' hyperthyroidism and ophthalmopathy. Amplified regions were TCR beta CDR3 sequences from RNA transcripts. Carried out on the TCR CDR3, a first-round RT-PCR used the HTBI primer set. A single record per CDR3 protein comes from TCRdb applying MiXCR to the multiplex PCR reads. This table holds 450,000 to 600,000 distinct CDR3 sequences, 20% found once. Active moderate-to-severe ophthalmopathy, Clinical Activity Score at least 3, NOSPECS at least 4, under 3 months' duration. Exclusion of patients followed from uncontrolled infection, other autoimmune disease, pregnancy or lactation. Fresh peripheral blood, roughly 10 ml, was the source of the PBMCs.

This TCR was sampled from a man between 40 and 49 years old with Graves' ophthalmopathy. The chain employs TRBV24-1 and TRBJ1-5, with 7 bases fitting TRBD1. The sample taken for sequencing was blood. The CDR3 protein is CATRQGPNQPQHF. CDR3 DNA sequence: TGTGCCACCCGACAGGGACCAAATCAGCCCCAGCATTTT.